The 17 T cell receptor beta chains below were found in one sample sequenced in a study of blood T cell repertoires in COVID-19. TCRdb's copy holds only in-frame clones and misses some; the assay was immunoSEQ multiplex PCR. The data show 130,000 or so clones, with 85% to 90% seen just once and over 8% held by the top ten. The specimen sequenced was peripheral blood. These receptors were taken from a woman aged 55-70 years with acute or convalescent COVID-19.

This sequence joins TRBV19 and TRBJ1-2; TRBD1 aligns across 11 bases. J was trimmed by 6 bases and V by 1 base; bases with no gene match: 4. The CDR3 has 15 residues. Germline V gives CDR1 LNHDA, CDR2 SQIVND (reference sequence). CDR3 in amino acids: CASSIGRTGGDGYTF. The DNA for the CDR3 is TGTGCCAGTAGTATAGGCCGGACAGGGGGCGATGGCTACACCTTC.

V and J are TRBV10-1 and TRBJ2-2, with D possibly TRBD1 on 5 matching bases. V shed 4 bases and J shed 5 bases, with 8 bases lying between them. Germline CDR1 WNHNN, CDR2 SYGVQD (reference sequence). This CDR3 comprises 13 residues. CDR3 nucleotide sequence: TGCGCCAGCAGTGTCTCAGGGACCGGGGAGCTGTTTTTT. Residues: CASSVSGTGELFF.

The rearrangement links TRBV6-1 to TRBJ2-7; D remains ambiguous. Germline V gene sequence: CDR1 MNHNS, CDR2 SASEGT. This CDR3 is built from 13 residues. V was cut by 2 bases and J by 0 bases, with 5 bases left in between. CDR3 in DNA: TGTGCCAGCAGTGAACACGGCTCCTACGAGCAGTACTTC. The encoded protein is CASSEHGSYEQYF.

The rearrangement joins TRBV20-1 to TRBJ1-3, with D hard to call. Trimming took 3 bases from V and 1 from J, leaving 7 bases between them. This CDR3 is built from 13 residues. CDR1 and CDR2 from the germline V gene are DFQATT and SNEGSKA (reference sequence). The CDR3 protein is CSASGSSGNTIYF. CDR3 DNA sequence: TGCAGTGCTAGTGGTTCGTCTGGAAACACCATATATTTT.

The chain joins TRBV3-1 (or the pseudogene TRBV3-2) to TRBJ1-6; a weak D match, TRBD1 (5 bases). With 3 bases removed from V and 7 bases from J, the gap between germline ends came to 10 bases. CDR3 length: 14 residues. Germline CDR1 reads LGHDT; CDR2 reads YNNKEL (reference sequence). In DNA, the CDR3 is TGTGCCAGCAGCCACGTGGAGGGGAATTCACCCCTCCACTTT. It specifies CASSHVEGNSPLHF.

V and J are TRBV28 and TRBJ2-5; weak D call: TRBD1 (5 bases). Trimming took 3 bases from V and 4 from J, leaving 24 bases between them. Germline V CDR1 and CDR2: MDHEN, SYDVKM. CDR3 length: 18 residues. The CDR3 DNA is TGTGCCAGCAGTTTCCAACTGTACCGGACCCAGGGTGGAGAGACCCAGTACTTC. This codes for CASSFQLYRTQGGETQYF.

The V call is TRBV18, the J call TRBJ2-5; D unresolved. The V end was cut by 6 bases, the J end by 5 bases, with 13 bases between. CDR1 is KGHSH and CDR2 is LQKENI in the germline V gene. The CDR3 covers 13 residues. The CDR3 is CASSLRHGETQYF. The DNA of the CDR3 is TGTGCCAGCTCCCTTCGTCACGGGGAGACCCAGTACTTC.

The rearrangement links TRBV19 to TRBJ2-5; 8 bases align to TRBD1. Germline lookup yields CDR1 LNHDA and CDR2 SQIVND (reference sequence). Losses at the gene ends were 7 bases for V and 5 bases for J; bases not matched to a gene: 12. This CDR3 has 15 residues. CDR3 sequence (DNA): TGTGCCAGTACTTATGGGACAGGCACGCGGGAGACCCAGTACTTC. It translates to CASTYGTGTRETQYF. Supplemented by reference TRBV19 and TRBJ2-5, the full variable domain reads DGGITQSPKYLFRKEGQNVTLSCEQNLNHDAMYWYRQDPGQGLRLIYYSQIVNDFQKGDIAEGYSVSREKKESFPLTVTSAQKNPTAFYLCASTYGTGTRETQYFGPGTRLLVL.

The CDR3 DNA reads as TGTGCCAGCAGTATGGACAGGGCACACGAGCAGTACTTC. Translated: CASSMDRAHEQYF. This chain links TRBV6-2 or TRBV6-3 with TRBJ2-7; 8 bases fit TRBD1. The CDR3 sequence is 13 residues long. V dropped 5 bases and J dropped 5; count of bases not matched to a gene: 5. The V gene's germline CDR1 is MNHEY and CDR2 SVGEGT.

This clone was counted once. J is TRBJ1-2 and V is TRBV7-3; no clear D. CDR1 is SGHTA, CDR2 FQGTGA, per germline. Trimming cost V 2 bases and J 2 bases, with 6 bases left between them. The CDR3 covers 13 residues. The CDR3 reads CASSLAGNYGYTF. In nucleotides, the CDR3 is TGTGCCAGCAGCTTAGCAGGAAACTATGGCTACACCTTC. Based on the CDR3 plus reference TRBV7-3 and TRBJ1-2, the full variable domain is GAGVSQTPSNKVTEKGKYVELRCDPISGHTALYWYRQSLGQGPEFLIYFQGTGAADDSGLPNDRFFAVRPEGSVSTLKIQRTERGDSAVYLCASSLAGNYGYTFGSGTRLTVV.

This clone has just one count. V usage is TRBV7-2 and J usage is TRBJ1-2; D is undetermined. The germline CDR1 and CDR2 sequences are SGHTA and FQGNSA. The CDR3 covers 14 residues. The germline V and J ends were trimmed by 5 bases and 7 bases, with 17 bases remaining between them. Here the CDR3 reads CASSAYSRLSGYTF. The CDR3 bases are TGTGCCAGCAGCGCGTACAGTCGCCTTAGTGGCTACACCTTC.

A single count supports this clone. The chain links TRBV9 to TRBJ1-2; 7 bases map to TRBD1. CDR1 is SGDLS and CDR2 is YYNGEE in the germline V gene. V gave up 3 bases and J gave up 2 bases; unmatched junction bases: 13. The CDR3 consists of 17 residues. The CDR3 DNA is TGTGCCAGCAGCGGGCGACAGGGTGGCACTAGCAACTATGGCTACACCTTC. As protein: CASSGRQGGTSNYGYTF.

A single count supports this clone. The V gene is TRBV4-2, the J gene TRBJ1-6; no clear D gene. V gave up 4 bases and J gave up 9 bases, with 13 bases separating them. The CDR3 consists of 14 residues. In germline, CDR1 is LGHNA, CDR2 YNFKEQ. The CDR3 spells CASSRDLVSSPLHF. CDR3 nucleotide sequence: TGTGCCAGCAGCCGCGACTTAGTATCTTCACCCCTCCACTTT.

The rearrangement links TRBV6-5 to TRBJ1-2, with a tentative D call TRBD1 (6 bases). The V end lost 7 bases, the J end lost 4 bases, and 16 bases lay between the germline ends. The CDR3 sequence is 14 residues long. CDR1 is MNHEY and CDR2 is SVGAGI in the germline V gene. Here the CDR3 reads CASTSQGSLYGYTF. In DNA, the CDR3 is TGTGCCAGCACCTCACAGGGTTCCCTCTATGGCTACACCTTC.

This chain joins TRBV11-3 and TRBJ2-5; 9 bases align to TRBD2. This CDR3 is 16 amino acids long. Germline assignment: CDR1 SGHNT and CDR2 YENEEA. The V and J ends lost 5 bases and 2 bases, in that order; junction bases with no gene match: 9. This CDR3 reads CASSPSLAGPQETQYF. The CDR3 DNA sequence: TGTGCCAGCAGCCCCTCGCTAGCGGGGCCTCAAGAGACCCAGTACTTC.

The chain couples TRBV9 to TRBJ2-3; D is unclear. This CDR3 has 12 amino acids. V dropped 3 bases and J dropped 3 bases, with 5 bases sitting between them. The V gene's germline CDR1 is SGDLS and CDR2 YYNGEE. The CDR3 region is CASSALTDTQYF. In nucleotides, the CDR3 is TGTGCCAGCAGCGCCCTTACAGATACGCAGTATTTT.

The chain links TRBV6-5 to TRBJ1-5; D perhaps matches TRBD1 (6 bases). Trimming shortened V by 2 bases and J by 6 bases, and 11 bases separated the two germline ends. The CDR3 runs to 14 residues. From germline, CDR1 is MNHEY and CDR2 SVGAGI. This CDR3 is CASSYTQGTQPQHF. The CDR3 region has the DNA TGTGCCAGCAGTTACACACAGGGAACTCAGCCCCAGCATTTT.